This TCR beta chain was sequenced for a study of identical twins. General study points: Conclusions came from cross-sectional statistical analysis, not from following the same donors. Monozygotic twin pairs showed more out-of-frame TCR alpha sharing than models estimated. Excess low generation probability was seen in twin-shared out-of-frame alpha sequences.

About this clonotype: Antigen specificity is unknown.

Unique molecular identifiers were present on the cDNA, which also gained a universal primer site by template switching. Via MiXCR, TCRdb re-called the 5' RACE reads, giving one row per CDR3 protein. The table has a few hundred thousand distinct CDR3 sequences, roughly 18% seen once. The CDR3 spans 15 residues. The junction had 4 bases not matched to a gene; V was cut back by 0 bases and J by 3 bases. Germline V lookup: CDR1 DFQATT, CDR2 SNEGSKA (reference sequence). V gene TRBV20-1 combines with J gene TRBJ2-7; 11 nucleotides align to TRBD2. The sample taken for sequencing was naive T cells sorted from blood. The clonotype originates from a man aged 45-65 years in good health. DNA of the CDR3: TGCAGTGCTAGAGATGGGACTAGCGGAAACTACGAGCAGTACTTC. Translated, it gives CSARDGTSGNYEQYF.